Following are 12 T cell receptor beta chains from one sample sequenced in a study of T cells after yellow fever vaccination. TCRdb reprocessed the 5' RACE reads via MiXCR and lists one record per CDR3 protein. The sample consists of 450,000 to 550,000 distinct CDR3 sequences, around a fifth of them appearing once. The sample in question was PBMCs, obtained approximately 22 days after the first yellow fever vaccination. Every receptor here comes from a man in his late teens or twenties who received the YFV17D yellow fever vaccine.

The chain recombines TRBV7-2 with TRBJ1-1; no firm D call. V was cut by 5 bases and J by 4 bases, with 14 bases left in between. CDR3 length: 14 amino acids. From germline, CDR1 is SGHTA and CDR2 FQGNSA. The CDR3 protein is CASSPPSGSTEAFF. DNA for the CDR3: TGTGCCAGCAGCCCCCCCTCGGGTTCCACTGAAGCTTTCTTT.

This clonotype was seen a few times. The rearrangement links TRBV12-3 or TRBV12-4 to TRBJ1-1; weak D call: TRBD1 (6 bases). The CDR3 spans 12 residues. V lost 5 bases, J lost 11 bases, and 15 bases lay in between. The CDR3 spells CASSRQAGGAFF. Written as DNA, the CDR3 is TGTGCCAGCAGTAGACAGGCCGGGGGTGCTTTCTTT.

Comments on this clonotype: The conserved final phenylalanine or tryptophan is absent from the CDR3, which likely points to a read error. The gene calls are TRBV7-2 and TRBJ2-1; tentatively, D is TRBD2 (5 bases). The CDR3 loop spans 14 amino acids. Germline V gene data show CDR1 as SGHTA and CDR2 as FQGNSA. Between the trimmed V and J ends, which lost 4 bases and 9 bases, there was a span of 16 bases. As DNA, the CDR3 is TGTGCCAGCAGCTCGTCCCGGGAAACATTTGAGCAGTTCATC. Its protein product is CASSSSRETFEQFI.

The CDR3 sequence is CASSAGTGAGDTQYF. The CDR3 nucleotides are TGCGCCAGCAGCGCCGGGACAGGGGCGGGAGATACGCAGTATTTT. The J gene is TRBJ2-3, the V gene TRBV5-1, with TRBD1 matching over 10 bases. Looked up from germline, CDR1 is SGHRS and CDR2 is YFSETQ. The CDR3 has 15 amino acids. Trimming at V came to 4 bases and at J to 5 bases, leaving 7 bases not matched to a gene.

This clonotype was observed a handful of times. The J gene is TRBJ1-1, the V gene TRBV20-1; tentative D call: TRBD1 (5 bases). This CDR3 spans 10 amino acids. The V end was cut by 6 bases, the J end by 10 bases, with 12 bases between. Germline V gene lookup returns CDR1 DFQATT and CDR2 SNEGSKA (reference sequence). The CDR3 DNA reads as TGCAGTGCCCGACAGAGGGGAGCTTTCTTT. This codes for CSARQRGAFF.

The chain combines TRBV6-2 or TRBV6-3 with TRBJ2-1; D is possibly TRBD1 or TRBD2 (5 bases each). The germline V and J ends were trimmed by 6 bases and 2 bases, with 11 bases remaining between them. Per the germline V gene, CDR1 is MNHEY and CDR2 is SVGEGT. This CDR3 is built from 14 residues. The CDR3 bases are TGTGCCAGCAGACGGGACCAAGCCTACAATGAGCAGTTCTTC. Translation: CASRRDQAYNEQFF.

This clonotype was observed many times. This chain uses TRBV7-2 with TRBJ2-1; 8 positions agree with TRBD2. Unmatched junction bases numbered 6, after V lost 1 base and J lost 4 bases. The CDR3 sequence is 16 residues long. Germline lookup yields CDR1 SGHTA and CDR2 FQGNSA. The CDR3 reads CASSLGAGGHYNEQFF. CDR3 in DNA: TGTGCCAGCAGCTTAGGGGCGGGGGGACATTACAATGAGCAGTTCTTC.

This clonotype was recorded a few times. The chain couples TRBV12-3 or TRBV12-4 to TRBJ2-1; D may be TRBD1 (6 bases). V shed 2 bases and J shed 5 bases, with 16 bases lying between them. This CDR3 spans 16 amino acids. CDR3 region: CASSLFPQGANNEQFF. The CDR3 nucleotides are TGTGCCAGCAGTTTATTCCCACAGGGAGCGAACAATGAGCAGTTCTTC.

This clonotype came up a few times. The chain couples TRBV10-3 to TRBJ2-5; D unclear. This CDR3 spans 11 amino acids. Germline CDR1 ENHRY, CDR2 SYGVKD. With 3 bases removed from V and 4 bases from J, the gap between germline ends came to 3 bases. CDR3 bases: TGTGCCATCAGTGAACGAGAGACCCAGTACTTC. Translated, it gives CAISERETQYF.

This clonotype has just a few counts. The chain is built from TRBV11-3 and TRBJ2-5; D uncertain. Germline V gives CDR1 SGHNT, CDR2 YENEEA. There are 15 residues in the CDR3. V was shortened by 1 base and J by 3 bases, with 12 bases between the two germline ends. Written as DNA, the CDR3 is TGTGCCAGCAGCTTAGCTACTGGGCAGGAAGAGACCCAGTACTTC. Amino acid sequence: CASSLATGQEETQYF.

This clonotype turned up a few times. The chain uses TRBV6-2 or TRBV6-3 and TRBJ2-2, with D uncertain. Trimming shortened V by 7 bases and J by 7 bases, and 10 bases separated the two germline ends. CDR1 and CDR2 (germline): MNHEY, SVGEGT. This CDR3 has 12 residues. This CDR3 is CASTTSHGELFF. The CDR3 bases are TGTGCCAGCACCACGAGCCACGGGGAGCTGTTTTTT.

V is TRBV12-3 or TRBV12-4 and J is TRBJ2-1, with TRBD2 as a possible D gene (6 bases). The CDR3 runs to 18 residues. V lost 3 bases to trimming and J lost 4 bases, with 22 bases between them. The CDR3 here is CASSFLYRLDYRYNEQFF. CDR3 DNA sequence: TGTGCCAGCAGTTTCTTGTACCGTTTGGACTATCGATACAATGAGCAGTTCTTC.